The sequence of this TCR beta chain was determined in a study of beta chain features in type 1 diabetes (dated by TCRdb to the late 2010s). About the full investigation: Mean age, gender distribution, total cell number and subset yield did not differ between patients and healthy donors. Regulatory and stem cell-like memory subsets were obtained from only 8 patients and roughly eight healthy donors, while naive and central memory subsets were obtained from all 30 or so donors. A total of about 100,000,000 sorted cells were examined across all samples, and RNA yield correlated strongly with the number of cells per subset. In the study, recently diagnosed type 1 diabetes patients and matched healthy donors were compared on the TCRB repertoires of their sorted circulating CD4+ T cell subsets.

The entire amount of isolated RNA was reverse transcribed using the High Capacity cDNA Reverse Transcription Kit, so the sequenced TCRB transcripts were expressed ones. Naive, central memory and regulatory T cell samples underwent deep immunoSEQ sequencing, averaging about 3.57 million total reads per sample. Sorted cells were lysed in RLT buffer and RNA was extracted with DNase-treated RNeasy Micro or Mini kits, depending on cell number. To prevent cross-contamination, each cell subset was processed individually, whereas patient and healthy donor samples were processed jointly. The immunoSEQ multiplex PCR was used to amplify TCRB sequences from cDNA, generating 87-bp fragments that spanned the CDR3 region. Sequencing of the amplicons was performed on the Illumina HiSeq platform. As for the authors' bioinformatics: Synthetic template baselines were used to correct PCR bias computationally, reads within Hamming distance 2 were collapsed together, and singletons that could not be merged were discarded. Reads were aligned against IMGT to assign V, D and J genes, CDR3 length and insertions or deletions at six rearrangement sites. Within each subset, clonotype counts were normalized to sorted cell number, after which true diversity and Gini coefficients were computed with the tcR R package. The overlap coefficient, calculated on TCRB nucleotide sequences, was used to measure repertoire sharing. As a proxy for the pre-selection repertoire, out-of-frame TCRB sequences from naive cells were analyzed. Sourced from immuneACCESS, this table was stored by TCRdb with only in-frame sequences that have V and J called. A share of the clones is absent; for the studies checked, an unresolved V gene accounts for under half, and the remainder has no known explanation. The V and J calls and the clone size are those of that table, but D and trimming were determined from the DNA. The sample contains about 240,000 clones, roughly 14% of them found a single time. The top ten clones comprise about 0.018% of the sample.

What the work shows at the level of the full study, not this receptor alone: Because cDNA rather than genomic DNA was sequenced, highly expressing activated cells could have been over-represented, although no difference in activation and CD3 levels was found between groups. Type 1 diabetes patients showed a moderate but significant shortening of TCRB CDR3 length in all four CD4+ subsets. Because small numbers of individuals were included in the HLA sub-analyses, any influence of HLA type on TCRB rearrangement was left unresolved. Shorter templates might have been favored by PCR, but patient and control samples were amplified and corrected together, so both groups would have been affected equally by any skew. Naive, central memory and regulatory TCRB repertoires appeared more similar among patients than among healthy donors. Fewer insertions and more nucleotide deletions at VDJ recombination sites were observed in patients with type 1 diabetes, implying thymic rearrangement abnormalities.

Each donor gave one peripheral blood draw, averaging around 0.11 L, which was collected into heparinised tubes. Using a panel that included CD45RO, CCR7, CD25, CD127, CD95 and CD27, naive, central memory, regulatory and stem cell-like memory CD4+ T cells were sorted on a BD FACSAria II. All sorted populations exceeded 98% purity. Right away, PBMCs were isolated by Lymphoprep density gradient centrifugation and were stained directly, with no culture step. Samples were stained and sorted in pairs, with one healthy donor and one patient per experiment, so that batch effects were minimized. Sequences ENHRY (CDR1) and SYGVKD (CDR2) are obtained from the germline V gene. V and J are truncated by 2 bases and 10 bases respectively, leaving an intervening sequence of 6 bases. CDR3 length: 11 amino acids, cysteine to phenylalanine. The entry retains the CDR3 DNA only, 33 bases that are in frame from base 1.

Of note for this clone: There is no known antigen for this receptor. No much larger clone is present one base from it, and per-base qualities are unavailable.

Sequenced sample: naive CD4+ T cells from blood. Interpreted using the paper, the cell subset or site label stands for: true naive CD4+ T cells. The sequence links TRBV10-3 to TRBJ2-1; possibly the D gene is TRBD2, per 5 matching bases. The receptor was isolated from a man between 25 and 39 years old with type 1 diabetes. The CDR3 sequence is CAISEGGEQFF. The bases read TGTGCCATCAGTGAGGGCGGGGAGCAGTTCTTC.